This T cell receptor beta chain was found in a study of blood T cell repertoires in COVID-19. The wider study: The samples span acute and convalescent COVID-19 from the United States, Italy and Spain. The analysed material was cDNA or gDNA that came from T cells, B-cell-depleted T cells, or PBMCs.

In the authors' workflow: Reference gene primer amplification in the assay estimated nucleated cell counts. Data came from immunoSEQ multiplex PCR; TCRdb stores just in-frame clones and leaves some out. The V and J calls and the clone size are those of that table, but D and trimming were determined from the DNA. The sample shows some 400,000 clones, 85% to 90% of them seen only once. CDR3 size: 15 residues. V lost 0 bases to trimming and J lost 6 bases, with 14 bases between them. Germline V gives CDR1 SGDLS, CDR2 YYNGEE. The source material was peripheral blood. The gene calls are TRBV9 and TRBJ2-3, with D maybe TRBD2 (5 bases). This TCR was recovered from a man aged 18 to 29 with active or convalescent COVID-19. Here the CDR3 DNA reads TGTGCCAGCAGCGTAGTCGTGGGAGCGACCGATACGCAGTATTTT. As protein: CASSVVVGATDTQYF. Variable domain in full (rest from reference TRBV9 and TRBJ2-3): DSGVTQTPKHLITATGQRVTLRCSPRSGDLSVYWYQQSLDQGLQFLIQYYNGEERAKGNILERFSAQQFPDLHSELNLSSLELGDSALYFCASSVVVGATDTQYFGPGTRLTVL.